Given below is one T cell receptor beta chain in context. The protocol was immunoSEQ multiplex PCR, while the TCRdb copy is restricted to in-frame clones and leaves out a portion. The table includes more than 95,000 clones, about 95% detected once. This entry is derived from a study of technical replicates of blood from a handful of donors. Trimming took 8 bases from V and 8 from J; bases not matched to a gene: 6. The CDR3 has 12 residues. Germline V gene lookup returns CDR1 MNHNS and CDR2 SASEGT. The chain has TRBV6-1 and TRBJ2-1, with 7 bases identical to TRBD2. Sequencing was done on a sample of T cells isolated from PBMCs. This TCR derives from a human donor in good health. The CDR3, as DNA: TGTGCCAGCCTAGGACTAGGGGATGAGCAGTTCTTC. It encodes CASLGLGDEQFF.